Included here is one T cell receptor (beta chain) sequence, with context. Its antigen is unknown. One base away lies a much larger clone, so this may be a sequencing read error. The source of the sample is a study of shared clonotypes between healthy human individuals. The wider study: Per donor, three plates held CD4 naive cells, three held CD4 memory, two held CD8 naive and one held CD8 memory.

The deep-level immunoSEQ assay was used. The method was immunoSEQ multiplex PCR; TCRdb's version includes in-frame clones alone and lacks a portion of them. Among about a million clones listed, 70% to 85% were seen once. General study results and limits: The low donor count limited represented genetic and exposure-history diversity.

V shed 11 bases and J shed 5 bases, with 21 bases lying between them. CDR3 length: 14 residues. Germline values: CDR1 SNHLY, CDR2 FYNNEI. This chain joins TRBV2 and TRBJ1-2, with D possibly matching TRBD1 (5 bases). Sequenced sample: memory CD4+ T cells from PBMCs. Subset described: CD45RA-negative fraction. This sequence was found in a man between 18 and 29 years old in good health. Some clones in this sample may be carry-over from other donors' samples. CDR3 nucleotides: TGTGCCGGCATTGCGTTGAGGGGAGGGTATGGCTACACCTTC. Protein: CAGIALRGGYGYTF.